This T cell receptor beta chain was sequenced for a study of long-term antiretroviral therapy in people with HIV. Study outcomes and limitations: All time points showed a repertoire dominated by clones expanded before ART.

Comments on this clone: Antigen specificity is unknown.

CDR1 ENHRY and CDR2 SYGVKD come from the germline V gene. The V and J ends lost 10 bases and 5 bases, in that order; junction bases with no gene match: 6. The CDR3 contains 12 residues. The immunoSEQ assay was v3.0, run at survey level. Only in-frame clones appear in the TCRdb table, and some are missing; sequencing was by immunoSEQ multiplex PCR. Seen here are roughly 12,000 clones, roughly 80% observed once, and the top ten hold roughly 10%. J is TRBJ1-1 and V is TRBV10-3, with TRBD1 matching 8 bases. This specimen consisted of unsorted PBMCs, obtained 0.8 years before starting antiretroviral therapy. The receptor comes from a woman aged 40 to 55 with HIV. This CDR3 is CATGQGGTEAFF. CDR3 DNA: TGTGCCACAGGACAGGGAGGTACTGAAGCTTTCTTT.